The rows below give T cell receptor beta chains drawn from one sample of a study of shared clonotypes between healthy human individuals. Assay used: immunoSEQ multiplex PCR; TCRdb lists only in-frame clones, some missing. This sample has 1 million to 1.2 million clones, with about 72% found just once. Sequences were obtained from memory CD4+ T cells from PBMCs. These receptors were collected from a man aged 18 to 29 in good health. Some clones in this sample may be carry-over from other donors' samples. CDR3s include the opening cysteine and the closing phenylalanine or tryptophan. A D gene is named only where the DNA matches it firmly. Only some rows state a clone size, as once, few, many or a class for expanded clones.

CDR3	DNA	J	size	V	D
CASSPGGRESNTGELFF	TGTGCCAGCAGCCCGGGGGGGCGGGAGTCCAACACCGGGGAGCTGTTTTTT	TRBJ2-2	NA	TRBV7-2	TRBD2
CASTLSGYAYNEQFF	TGCGCCAGCACCTTGAGTGGTTATGCCTACAATGAGCAGTTCTTC	TRBJ2-1	NA	TRBV5-1	NA
CASRESLAGFSYNEQFF	TGTGCCAGCAGGGAAAGCCTAGCGGGATTCTCCTACAATGAGCAGTTCTTC	TRBJ2-1	NA	TRBV28	TRBD2
CASSQQALFYGYTF	TGTGCCAGCAGCCAACAGGCACTGTTCTATGGCTACACCTTC	TRBJ1-2	NA	TRBV14	NA
CASSQDRVQPQHF	TGTGCCAGCAGCCAAGATCGGGTTCAGCCCCAGCATTTT	TRBJ1-5	NA	TRBV4-2	NA
CASRREGEQFF	TGTGCCAGCAGGCGGGAAGGTGAGCAGTTCTTC	TRBJ2-1	few	TRBV25-1	NA
CSVEARTIVATQYF	TGCAGCGTTGAAGCACGGACGATAGTGGCTACGCAGTATTTT	TRBJ2-3	NA	TRBV29-1	NA
CASSLLAGANQPQHF	TGTGCCAGCAGTTTACTGGCAGGGGCCAATCAGCCCCAGCATTTT	TRBJ1-5	once	TRBV28	NA
CASSYMGGSTEAFF	TGTGCCAGCAGTTACATGGGGGGTAGCACTGAAGCTTTCTTT	TRBJ1-1	few	TRBV6-6	NA
CASSLSSSGRGTDTQYF	TGCGCCAGCAGCCTCAGCTCTAGCGGGAGAGGCACAGATACGCAGTATTTT	TRBJ2-3	NA	TRBV5-1	TRBD2